These 24 T cell receptor beta chains originate from one sample sequenced in a study of T-cell reconstitution after alpha-beta-depleted transplantation in children. Researchers prepared the TCRbeta library using unique molecular identifiers, the study reports. MiXCR, applied by TCRdb to the PCR reads, yields one record per CDR3 protein. The sample contains roughly 100,000 distinct CDR3 sequences, 7% to 10% of which appear only once. The material sequenced was PBMCs from the stem cell graft donor, taken from the stem cell graft. All receptors come from a human donor who donated a stem cell graft to a child with congenital amegakaryocytic thrombocytopenia.

This clonotype showed up many times. The chain recombines TRBV29-1 with TRBJ2-3; tentatively, D is TRBD2 (6 bases). The V gene lost 3 bases and the J gene lost 8 bases, with 12 bases spanning the gap. Germline CDR1 reads SQVTM; CDR2 reads ANQGSEA. The CDR3 spans 12 residues. CDR3 sequence (DNA): TGCAGCGTTGAGTCGTCGCGGGGTACGCAGTATTTT. Translating it yields CSVESSRGTQYF.

This clonotype was seen repeatedly, ten times or more. This chain links TRBV5-6 with TRBJ1-1; 7 bases align to TRBD1. Germline values: CDR1 SGHDT, CDR2 YYEEEE. Losses at the gene ends were 4 bases for V and 4 bases for J; bases not matched to a gene: 10. The CDR3 has 15 residues. The CDR3 sequence is CASSVGQVVSTEAFF. The CDR3 DNA reads TGTGCCAGCAGCGTTGGACAGGTTGTCAGCACTGAAGCTTTCTTT.

As regards this clonotype: A read error may produce the germline difference seen at one junction end. The V call is TRBV29-1, the J call TRBJ2-2; 8 bases are a match to TRBD1. The CDR3 spans 15 residues. Germline CDR1 reads SQVTM; CDR2 reads ANQGSEA. The CDR3, as DNA: TGCAGAGTTGAAGCACAGGGGGCGAACACCGGGGAGCTGTTTTTT. Translating it yields CRVEAQGANTGELFF.

At least ten counts were recorded for this clonotype. The rearrangement joins TRBV18 to TRBJ1-2; TRBD1 matches 8 bases. J lost 5 bases, V lost 2 bases, and 4 bases had no gene match. The CDR3 extends over 14 amino acids. Germline CDR1 KGHSH, CDR2 LQKENI. CDR3 nucleotide sequence: TGTGCCAGCTCACCAGGACAGGGCTTATATGGCTACACCTTC. It specifies CASSPGQGLYGYTF.

This clonotype was seen repeatedly, ten times or more. This chain links TRBV20-1 with TRBJ1-3, with D unclear. CDR1 is DFQATT, CDR2 SNEGSKA, per germline (reference sequence). V dropped 7 bases and J dropped 1 base, with 8 bases sitting between them. This CDR3 spans 12 amino acids. CDR3 amino acids: CSVLNSGNTIYF. In nucleotides, the CDR3 is TGCAGTGTGCTCAATTCTGGAAACACCATATATTTT.

There are many counts of this clonotype. This chain connects TRBV7-2 to TRBJ2-1, with D maybe TRBD2 (6 bases). Trimming pared 0 bases from V and 9 bases from J, leaving 12 bases between. The CDR3 extends over 14 amino acids. Per germline, CDR1 SGHTA and CDR2 FQGNSA. CDR3 DNA sequence: TGTGCCAGCAGCTTAGCGCTAAGGCGGGGTGAGCAGTTCTTC. Translated, it gives CASSLALRRGEQFF.

The J gene is TRBJ2-2, the V gene TRBV2; the match to TRBD2 covers 7 bases. V lost 6 bases and J lost 3; bases outside the gene matches: 4. Germline V gives CDR1 SNHLY, CDR2 FYNNEI. The CDR3 totals 14 residues. The CDR3 loop is CASSRLADTGELFF. The CDR3 nucleotides are TGTGCCAGCAGCAGACTAGCAGACACCGGGGAGCTGTTTTTT.

This clonotype was seen ten or more times. The J gene is TRBJ2-2, the V gene TRBV3-1; no definite D call. There are 15 residues in the CDR3. Germline CDR1 reads LGHDT; CDR2 reads YNNKEL (reference sequence). V gave up 1 base and J gave up 0 bases, with 6 bases separating them. Here the CDR3 reads CASSQAVANTGELFF. The CDR3 DNA is TGTGCCAGCAGCCAAGCAGTGGCGAACACCGGGGAGCTGTTTTTT. Complete variable domain (other parts from reference TRBV3-1 and TRBJ2-2): DTAVSQTPKYLVTQMGNDKSIKCEQNLGHDTMYWYKQDSKKFLKIMFSYNNKELIINETVPNRFSPKSPDKAHLNLHINSLELGDSAVYFCASSQAVANTGELFFGEGSRLTVL.

This clonotype came up once. The J gene is TRBJ2-2, the V gene TRBV2, with a tentative D call TRBD1 (6 bases). Trimming removed 2 bases at V and 5 bases at J, with 12 bases between. Germline V gene data show CDR1 as SNHLY and CDR2 as FYNNEI. This CDR3 is built from 15 residues. CDR3 sequence reads: CASSETGHGTGELFF. CDR3 nucleotide sequence: TGTGCCAGCAGTGAAACGGGACACGGTACCGGGGAGCTGTTTTTT.

This clonotype was seen many times. The chain links TRBV6-5 to TRBJ1-1; D not resolved. The germline V gene encodes CDR1 MNHEY and CDR2 SVGAGI. The V end was cut by 2 bases, the J end by 3 bases, with 10 bases between. This CDR3 region has 14 residues. The CDR3 is CASSYTPPYTEAFF. In DNA, the CDR3 is TGTGCCAGCAGTTACACCCCCCCTTACACTGAAGCTTTCTTT.

This clonotype was observed many times. CDR3 sequence reads: CASQRPRTSVSVTEAFF. In DNA form, the CDR3 reads TGTGCCAGCCAGAGACCACGGACCTCAGTTTCCGTCACTGAAGCTTTCTTT. The rearrangement uses TRBV6-2 or TRBV6-3 and TRBJ1-1; D is unresolved. The CDR3 extends over 17 amino acids. Germline V gene sequence: CDR1 MNHEY, CDR2 SVGEGT. The ends were cut back, 8 bases at V and 4 bases at J, with 26 bases in the middle.

This clonotype was counted at least ten times. This rearrangement joins TRBV30 to TRBJ1-2; D is unresolved. The V end lost 5 bases, the J end lost 4 bases, and 11 bases lay between the germline ends. Looked up from germline, CDR1 is GTSNPN and CDR2 is SVGIG (reference sequence). CDR3 length: 12 amino acids. The DNA of the CDR3 is TGTGCCTGGGGAGATTTAGGCTATGGCTACACCTTC. It translates to CAWGDLGYGYTF.

This clonotype came up many times. This chain connects TRBV20-1 to TRBJ1-1, with unresolved D. The CDR3 loop spans 12 amino acids. With 1 base removed from V and 5 bases from J, the gap between germline ends came to 8 bases. The V gene's germline CDR1 is DFQATT and CDR2 SNEGSKA (reference sequence). The CDR3 protein is CSARAPGTEAFF. CDR3 DNA sequence: TGCAGTGCTAGAGCTCCGGGTACTGAAGCTTTCTTT.

This chain links TRBV6-1 with TRBJ2-4; D unclear. V shed 5 bases and J shed 0 bases, with 8 bases lying between them. CDR1 is MNHNS, CDR2 SASEGT, per germline. This CDR3 contains 14 residues. The CDR3 DNA reads TGTGCCAGCAGTCCAACAGTAGCCAAAAACATTCAGTACTTC. Its translation is CASSPTVAKNIQYF.

This clonotype was detected ten times or more. This chain links TRBV12-3 or TRBV12-4 with TRBJ1-5, with 11 nucleotides matching TRBD1. Unmatched junction bases numbered 3, after V lost 5 bases and J lost 6 bases. This CDR3 contains 14 residues. The CDR3 bases are TGTGCCAGCAGTCGGACAGGGGGCATTCAGCCCCAGCATTTT. Protein: CASSRTGGIQPQHF.

Comment on this clonotype: It may be a read error: a sequence one base away is much more abundant. CDR3 nucleotide sequence: TGTGCCGGCAGTCCTTTTAGTGGAGGGGGGGGTACGCAGTATTTT. It is translated as CAGSPFSGGGGTQYF. This chain uses TRBV25-1 with TRBJ2-3; the D gene is possibly TRBD2 (7 bases). CDR3 length: 15 amino acids. The germline CDR1 and CDR2 sequences are MGHDK and SYGVNS.

There are many counts of this clonotype. This chain joins TRBV24-1 and TRBJ2-3; TRBD1 agrees at 7 bases. The trim removed 1 base at V and 2 bases at J, leaving 2 bases unmatched. This CDR3 has 15 residues. CDR1 and CDR2 (germline): KGHDR, SFDVKD. Here the CDR3 reads CATSDLGTDTDTQYF. DNA of the CDR3: TGTGCCACCAGTGATTTAGGGACAGACACAGATACGCAGTATTTT.

This clonotype showed up many times. The chain employs TRBV5-5 and TRBJ1-1, with D maybe TRBD1 (5 bases). Trimming shortened V by 3 bases and J by 4 bases, and 13 bases separated the two germline ends. There are 14 residues in the CDR3. The V gene's germline CDR1 is SGHKS and CDR2 YYEKEE (reference sequence). CDR3: CASSSTGLSTEAFF. The CDR3 DNA sequence: TGTGCCAGCAGCTCCACGGGACTTTCCACTGAAGCTTTCTTT.

This clonotype has a count of ten or more. The chain couples TRBV21-1 to TRBJ1-1. TRBV21-1 is tagged as a pseudogene. This CDR3 region has 11 residues. CDR3: CASNVNTEAFF. The CDR3 nucleotides read TGTGCCAGCAACGTGAACACTGAAGCTTTCTTT.

This clonotype has a count of ten or more. The chain links TRBV5-1 to TRBJ2-2; no reliable D call. V lost 6 bases and J lost 0, with 6 bases in between. This CDR3 has 13 residues. CDR1 SGHRS and CDR2 YFSETQ come from the germline V gene. The CDR3 loop is CASTTTNTGELFF. The CDR3 DNA sequence: TGCGCCAGCACAACTACGAACACCGGGGAGCTGTTTTTT.

In this sample, this clonotype turned up many times. V is TRBV27 and J is TRBJ2-7, with 7 nucleotides matching TRBD1. The CDR3 length is 14 residues. Germline CDR1 and CDR2: MNHEY and SMNVEV (reference sequence). Losses at the gene ends were 2 bases for V and 2 bases for J; bases not matched to a gene: 3. CDR3 DNA sequence: TGTGCCAGCAGTTTAGCGGACAGGACCTACGAGCAGTACTTC. This encodes CASSLADRTYEQYF.

This clonotype showed up just a few times. V gene TRBV28 combines with J gene TRBJ2-1, with D maybe TRBD1 (6 bases). Germline loops: CDR1 MDHEN, CDR2 SYDVKM. Trimming stripped 4 bases from V and 12 bases from J, with 16 bases between. CDR3 length: 13 amino acids. CDR3 amino acids: CASSSITGWRQFF. The CDR3 coding sequence is TGTGCCAGCAGTTCCATTACAGGGTGGAGGCAGTTCTTC.

This clonotype has at least ten counts. The chain is built from TRBV5-1 and TRBJ2-1; D possibly corresponds to TRBD2 (5 bases). With 4 bases removed from V and 8 bases from J, the gap between germline ends came to 16 bases. CDR1 is SGHRS, CDR2 YFSETQ, per germline. The CDR3 is 14 amino acids. Here the CDR3 reads CASSPLAGRDEQFF. The DNA for the CDR3 is TGCGCCAGCAGCCCTCTGGCGGGTCGCGATGAGCAGTTCTTC.

This clonotype occurred many times. V usage is TRBV3-1 and J usage is TRBJ2-2; D is unresolved. Trimming removed 1 base at V and 3 bases at J, with 9 bases between. Germline CDR1 reads LGHDT; CDR2 reads YNNKEL (reference sequence). CDR3 length equals 15 residues. The CDR3 bases are TGTGCCAGCAGCCAAGTACTGGCCGACACCGGGGAGCTGTTTTTT. Translation: CASSQVLADTGELFF.